Sequencing of this TCR beta chain was carried out in a study of OX40 agonist ivuxolimab in advanced cancers. Repertoires were generated with immunoSEQ multiplex PCR, while TCRdb's copy carries only in-frame clones and drops some. Of over 30,000 clones listed, roughly 84% are singletons. As concerns this clone: Antigen specificity is unknown.

Findings and limits, study-wide: Within 6 weeks, CD4+ and CD8+ blood T cells expanded clonally at 0.1 to 3.0 mg/kg. Patients with a partial response at 0.1-3.0 mg/kg had among the lowest clonal expansion.

Unmatched junction bases numbered 7, after V lost 2 bases and J lost 5 bases. This CDR3 comprises 15 residues. The germline CDR1 and CDR2 sequences are MNHEY and SVGAGI. Peripheral blood came from all dose cohorts at three timepoints. This TCR was recovered from an adult with an advanced solid tumor such as melanoma, head and neck, liver or kidney cancer. The chain couples TRBV6-5 to TRBJ1-2; 8 bases agree with TRBD1. Sequencing used CD4+ or CD8+ T cells sorted from blood, obtained in a trial of the OX40 agonist ivuxolimab. The CDR3 DNA sequence: TGTGCCAGCAGTTACCTCAGGGGGCGCAGATATGGCTACACCTTC. Translated, it gives CASSYLRGRRYGYTF.